The rows below give T cell receptor beta chains drawn from one sample of a study of blood T cell repertoires in COVID-19. The method was immunoSEQ multiplex PCR; TCRdb's version includes in-frame clones alone and lacks a portion of them. This table holds about 160,000 clones, about 90% found once. Sequenced material: PBMCs or T cells enriched from blood (not recorded which). These receptors all stem from a woman aged 45-65 years who had recovered from COVID-19. Each CDR3 is given with its conserved first and last residue. A D gene is named only where the DNA matches it firmly.

>TRBJ1-2|TRBV12-3/TRBV12-4|.|11
TGTGCCAGCAGGCGGAATTGGGGCTACACCTTC
CASRRNWGYTF
>TRBJ1-5|TRBV7-4|.|17
TGTGCCAGCAGCTTAGGGTACGGCAGGCTTCCCAATCAGCCCCAGCATTTT
CASSLGYGRLPNQPQHF
>TRBJ2-3|TRBV19|.|15
TGTGCCAGTAGTATACAGGGGAACCCCACAGATACGCAGTATTTT
CASSIQGNPTDTQYF
>TRBJ2-7|TRBV3-1/TRBV3-2|TRBD1|14
TGTGCCAGCAGCGGCCGACAGGGGGCGGGCGAGCAGTACTTC
CASSGRQGAGEQYF
>TRBJ1-6|TRBV3-1/TRBV3-2|.|14
TGTGCCAGCAGCTCTAGCTCCTATAATTCACCCCTCCACTTT
CASSSSSYNSPLHF
>TRBJ2-7|TRBV6-5|.|14
TGTGCCAGCAGTTGGATAGCCCGAGGGGGCGAGCAGTACTTC
CASSWIARGGEQYF
>TRBJ2-5|TRBV4-1|TRBD1|15
TGCGCCAGCAGAGACCAGGGACAGGCGGAAGAGACCCAGTACTTC
CASRDQGQAEETQYF
>TRBJ1-6|TRBV10-2|.|15
TGCGCCAGCAGTGAGTCACAGGACTATAATTCACCCCTCCACTTT
CASSESQDYNSPLHF
>TRBJ2-7|TRBV13|TRBD2|14
TGTGCCAGCAGCTTAAGCGGGAGCAGCTACGAGCAGTACTTC
CASSLSGSSYEQYF
>TRBJ2-3|TRBV5-4|.|13
TGTGCCAGCAGTCAACTTCCCACAGATACGCAGTATTTT
CASSQLPTDTQYF
>TRBJ2-7|TRBV16|.|12
TGTGCCAGCAGCCAATCGAGCACGTCTCAGTACTTC
CASSQSSTSQYF
>TRBJ1-2|TRBV7-2|.|11
TGTGCCAGCAGCTCCCTTCGTGGCTACACCTTC
CASSSLRGYTF